The clone carrying this T cell receptor (beta chain) was seen a single time. What it recognizes is unknown. This sample was included in a study of OX40 agonist ivuxolimab in advanced cancers. Study summary: Patients in the trial were receiving intravenous ivuxolimab every 2 weeks, at doses of 0.01 to 10 mg/kg. Broader study findings: Average numbers of expanded clones were greater in CD8+ T cells than in CD4+.

TCRdb's copy holds only in-frame clones and misses some; the assay was immunoSEQ multiplex PCR. The sample lists 70,000 to 90,000 clones; roughly nine tenths were seen once. This clonotype was obtained from an adult with an advanced solid tumor such as melanoma, head and neck, liver or kidney cancer. This sample comprised CD4+ or CD8+ T cells sorted from blood, obtained in a trial of the OX40 agonist ivuxolimab.

The DNA for the CDR3 is TGTGCCAGCATTCGGACAGGGGGAGCCTACGAGCAGTACTTC. This gives the protein CASIRTGGAYEQYF. The chain has TRBV6-1 and TRBJ2-7, with TRBD1 identical over 10 bases. V gave up 7 bases and J gave up 2 bases; unmatched junction bases: 5. Germline assignment: CDR1 MNHNS and CDR2 SASEGT. The CDR3 has 14 residues.